These T cell receptor beta chains were read from a single sample in a study of post-analysis software for immune sequencing data. TCRdb ran MiXCR on the PCR reads and lists one entry per CDR3 protein. The sample includes hundreds of thousands of distinct CDR3 sequences, just under 30% of them seen just once. The sequencing input was blood. The source of these receptors is a girl aged 10 to 17 with multiple sclerosis. Each CDR3 is given with its conserved first and last residue. The D gene is left open where the match is weak. Where a row states a size, it is once, few, many or the class of an expanded clone; other rows omit it.

cdr3_length,d_call,v_call,j_call,clone_size,cdr3_aa,cdr3_nt
16,NA,TRBV7-8,TRBJ2-4,NA,CASSLRPALAKSIQYF,TGTGCCAGCAGCTTACGCCCAGCACTAGCCAAAAGCATTCAGTACTTC
18,TRBD2,TRBV28,TRBJ2-5,NA,CASTLTGTSGAGGETQYF,TGTGCCAGCACCCTTACCGGGACTAGCGGGGCGGGCGGGGAGACCCAGTACTTC
18,TRBD2,TRBV20-1,TRBJ2-6,NA,CSARGLLAAYSGANVLTF,TGCAGTGCTCGGGGCCTACTAGCGGCGTACTCTGGGGCCAACGTCCTGACTTTC
16,NA,TRBV5-1,TRBJ2-3,NA,CASSLANLVGSDTQYF,TGCGCCAGCAGCTTGGCCAATTTAGTCGGTTCGGATACGCAGTATTTT
13,NA,TRBV6-1,TRBJ2-7,NA,CASTVAGFYEQYF,TGTGCCAGCACTGTCGCAGGGTTCTACGAGCAGTACTTC
13,TRBD2,TRBV5-1,TRBJ2-5,few,CASAGGPQETQYF,TGCGCCAGCGCGGGGGGGCCCCAAGAGACCCAGTACTTC
14,NA,TRBV29-1,TRBJ2-1,NA,CSVEGGRKYNEQFF,TGCAGCGTTGAAGGGGGAAGAAAGTACAATGAGCAGTTCTTC
18,NA,TRBV7-2,TRBJ2-7,NA,CASSPILSVGSRAYEQYF,TGTGCCAGCAGCCCGATCCTGTCCGTCGGGAGTCGGGCCTACGAGCAGTACTTC
16,TRBD2,TRBV7-2,TRBJ2-5,NA,CASSQTRRGGRETQYF,TGTGCCAGCAGCCAAACGAGACGGGGGGGCCGAGAGACCCAGTACTTC
13,NA,TRBV20-1,TRBJ1-5,NA,CSAVGVRNQPQHF,TGCAGTGCCGTAGGGGTGCGCAATCAGCCCCAGCATTTT
13,NA,TRBV15,TRBJ2-5,NA,CATSRTLKETQYF,TGTGCCACCAGCAGGACACTAAAAGAGACCCAGTACTTC
15,TRBD2,TRBV20-1,TRBJ2-3,NA,CSASVLAGGPDTRYF,TGCAGTGCTAGTGTCCTAGCGGGAGGTCCAGATACGCGGTATTTT
13,TRBD2,TRBV28,TRBJ2-5,few,CASRFHRGGTQYF,TGTGCCAGCAGGTTCCACCGGGGGGGGACCCAGTACTTC
16,TRBD2,TRBV7-9,TRBJ2-5,NA,CASSLGPAGGGETQYF,TGTGCCAGCAGCTTAGGACCAGCGGGAGGAGGGGAGACCCAGTACTTC
16,TRBD2,TRBV15,TRBJ2-3,NA,CATSRGDGRTSDTQYF,TGTGCCACCAGCAGAGGGGACGGGAGGACTTCAGATACGCAGTATTTT
12,TRBD1,TRBV19,TRBJ1-5,NA,CATGTGYQPQHF,TGTGCCACGGGGACAGGGTATCAGCCCCAGCATTTT
17,TRBD1,TRBV7-2,TRBJ2-3,few,CASSLLGTGHSTDTQYF,TGTGCCAGCAGCTTACTGGGGACAGGGCATTCCACAGATACGCAGTATTTT
13,TRBD1,TRBV10-3,TRBJ1-4,NA,CAIRGTGVEKLFF,TGTGCCATCAGGGGGACAGGGGTTGAAAAACTGTTTTTT
15,TRBD1,TRBV10-3,TRBJ1-6,few,CAISGGGTANSPLHF,TGTGCCATCAGTGGGGGCGGGACAGCCAATTCACCCCTCCACTTT
13,NA,TRBV12-3/TRBV12-4,TRBJ2-5,NA,CASAHSGSNEQYF,TGTGCCAGCGCTCACTCAGGGTCTAATGAGCAGTACTTC
15,NA,TRBV9,TRBJ2-1,NA,CASSVQVSSYNEQFF,TGTGCCAGCAGCGTCCAAGTTAGCTCCTACAATGAGCAGTTCTTC
16,TRBD1,TRBV7-9,TRBJ2-7,few,CASSLDPFTTGDEQYF,TGTGCCAGCAGCTTAGACCCCTTCACCACAGGGGACGAGCAGTACTTC
17,TRBD2,TRBV5-5,TRBJ2-1,few,CASPRRAGGPFDNEQFF,TGTGCCAGCCCCCGGCGGGCGGGGGGGCCGTTCGACAATGAGCAGTTCTTC
16,TRBD1,TRBV15,TRBJ1-5,once,CATSTRRTGWGQPQHF,TGTGCCACCAGCACTCGTCGGACAGGGTGGGGACAGCCCCAGCATTTT
18,NA,TRBV12-3/TRBV12-4,TRBJ2-5,NA,CASSLSGSGGGVGETQYF,TGTGCCAGCAGTTTAAGCGGAAGTGGGGGGGGCGTCGGGGAGACCCAGTACTTC
15,NA,TRBV20-1,TRBJ1-1,few,CSARDRAGSGTEAFF,TGCAGTGCTAGAGATCGAGCAGGGTCGGGCACTGAAGCTTTCTTT
13,NA,TRBV29-1,TRBJ1-1,few,CSASPSKNTEAFF,TGCAGCGCGTCCCCCTCGAAGAACACTGAAGCTTTCTTT
16,NA,TRBV6-2/TRBV6-3,TRBJ2-1,NA,CASSYVGTWENNEQFF,TGTGCCAGCAGTTACGTCGGGACTTGGGAAAACAATGAGCAGTTCTTC
16,TRBD2,TRBV15,TRBJ2-3,NA,CATSRDGLAGIDTQYF,TGTGCCACCAGCAGAGATGGACTAGCGGGCATAGATACGCAGTATTTT
13,TRBD2,TRBV29-1,TRBJ2-1,few,CGVEWEGMIKQFF,TGCGGCGTTGAATGGGAGGGCATGATTAAGCAGTTCTTC
14,NA,TRBV20-1,TRBJ2-7,NA,CSARETPFYNEQYF,TGCAGTGCTAGAGAGACTCCTTTTTACAATGAGCAGTACTTC
12,NA,TRBV20-1,TRBJ1-2,NA,CSASDTRYGYTF,TGCAGTGCTAGTGACACGAGATATGGCTACACCTTC
14,NA,TRBV7-9,TRBJ1-2,few,CASSSSGVHYGYTF,TGTGCCAGCAGCTCCTCAGGGGTTCACTATGGCTACACCTTC
15,NA,TRBV12-3/TRBV12-4,TRBJ1-1,once,CASSATDAARAEAFF,TGTGCCAGCAGTGCTACGGACGCGGCCAGGGCTGAAGCTTTCTTT
15,TRBD1,TRBV3-1,TRBJ1-1,once,CASSQRQGASTEAFF,TGTGCCAGCAGCCAGCGACAGGGGGCCTCCACTGAAGCTTTCTTT
15,TRBD1,TRBV4-1,TRBJ2-1,NA,CASSQGWTGTNEQFF,TGCGCCAGCAGCCAAGGGTGGACAGGGACCAATGAGCAGTTCTTC